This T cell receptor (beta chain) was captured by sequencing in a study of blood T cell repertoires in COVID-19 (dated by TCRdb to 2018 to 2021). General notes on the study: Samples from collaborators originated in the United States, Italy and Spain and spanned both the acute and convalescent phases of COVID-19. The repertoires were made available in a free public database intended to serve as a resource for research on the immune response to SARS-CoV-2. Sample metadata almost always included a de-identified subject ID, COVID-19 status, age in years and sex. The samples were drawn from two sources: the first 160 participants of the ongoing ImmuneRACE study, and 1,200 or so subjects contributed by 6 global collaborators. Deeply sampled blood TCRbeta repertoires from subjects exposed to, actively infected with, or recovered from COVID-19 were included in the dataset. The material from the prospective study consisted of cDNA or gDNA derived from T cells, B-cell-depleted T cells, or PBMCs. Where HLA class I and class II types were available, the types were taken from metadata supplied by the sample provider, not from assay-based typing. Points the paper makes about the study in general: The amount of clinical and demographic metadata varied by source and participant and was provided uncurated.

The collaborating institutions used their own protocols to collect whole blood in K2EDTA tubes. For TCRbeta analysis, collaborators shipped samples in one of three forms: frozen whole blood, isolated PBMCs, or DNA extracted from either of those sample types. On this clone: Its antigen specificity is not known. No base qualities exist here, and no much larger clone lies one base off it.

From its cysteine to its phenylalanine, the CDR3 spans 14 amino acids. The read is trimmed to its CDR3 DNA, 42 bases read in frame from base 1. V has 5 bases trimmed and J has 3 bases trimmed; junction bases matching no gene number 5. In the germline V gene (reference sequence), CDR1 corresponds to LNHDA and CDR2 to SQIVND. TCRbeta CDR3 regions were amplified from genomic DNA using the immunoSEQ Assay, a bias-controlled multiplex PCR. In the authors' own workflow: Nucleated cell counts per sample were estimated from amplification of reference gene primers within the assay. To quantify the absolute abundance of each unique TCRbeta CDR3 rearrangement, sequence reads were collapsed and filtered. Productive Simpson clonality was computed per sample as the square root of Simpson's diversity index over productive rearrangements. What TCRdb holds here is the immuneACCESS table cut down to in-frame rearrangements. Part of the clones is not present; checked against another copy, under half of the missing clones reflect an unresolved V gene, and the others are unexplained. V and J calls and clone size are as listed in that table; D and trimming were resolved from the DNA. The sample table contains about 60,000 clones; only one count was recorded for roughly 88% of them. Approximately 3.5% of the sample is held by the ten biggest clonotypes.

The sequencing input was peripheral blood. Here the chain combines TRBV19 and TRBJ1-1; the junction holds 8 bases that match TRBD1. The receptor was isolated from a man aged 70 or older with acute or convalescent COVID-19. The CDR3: CASSDRGLDTEAFF. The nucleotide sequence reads TGTGCCAGTAGTGACAGGGGACTGGACACTGAAGCTTTCTTT.